This passage covers 27 T cell receptor beta chains from one sample sequenced in a study of CD8 T cells in Susac syndrome. Reverse transcription of roughly 0.5 to 1 ug RNA was carried out with random hexamers. TCRdb re-called the immunoSEQ multiplex PCR reads through MiXCR, storing one row per CDR3 protein. The data hold about 210,000 distinct CDR3 sequences, with nearly 97% observed a single time. The sequencing input was CD4+ T cells from PBMCs. All receptors come from a human donor with multiple sclerosis.

The J gene is TRBJ2-4, the V gene TRBV6-1, with D uncertain. CDR1 and CDR2 (germline): MNHNS, SASEGT. Trimming took 2 bases from V and 0 from J, leaving 2 bases between them. This CDR3 is built from 13 residues. The DNA for the CDR3 is TGTGCCAGCAGTGAATCAGCCAAAAACATTCAGTACTTC. Translation gives CASSESAKNIQYF.

The chain is built from TRBV20-1 and TRBJ2-7, with 8 bases matching TRBD2. CDR3 length equals 14 residues. Germline V gene lookup returns CDR1 DFQATT and CDR2 SNEGSKA (reference sequence). The V segment lost 0 bases and the J segment 7 bases; nucleotides outside the gene matches: 8. CDR3 in amino acids: CSARDMLAGEEQYF. The CDR3 DNA follows: TGCAGTGCTAGAGATATGCTAGCGGGTGAGGAGCAGTACTTC.

The J gene is TRBJ2-3, the V gene TRBV6-5; 8 nucleotides match TRBD1. The length of the CDR3 is 15 residues. V shed 2 bases and J 2 bases; nucleotides not matched to a gene: 3. Germline CDR1 is MNHEY and CDR2 is SVGAGI. The CDR3 is CASSYRGQVTDTQYF. The CDR3 region has the DNA TGTGCCAGCAGTTACAGGGGACAGGTCACAGATACGCAGTATTTT.

This rearrangement joins TRBV20-1 to TRBJ2-5; 9 nucleotides line up with TRBD2. Germline trimming cut 5 bases from V and 4 bases from J; bases unmatched to any gene: 2. The CDR3 is made up of 12 amino acids. CDR1 is DFQATT and CDR2 is SNEGSKA in the germline V gene (reference sequence). The CDR3 spells CSASLAGETQYF. CDR3 nucleotide sequence: TGCAGTGCTTCACTAGCGGGAGAGACCCAGTACTTC.

V is TRBV5-1 and J is TRBJ2-1, with 7 positions matching TRBD2. V dropped 1 base and J dropped 10; count of bases not matched to a gene: 5. This CDR3 contains 13 residues. Per the germline V gene, CDR1 is SGHRS and CDR2 is YFSETQ. CDR3 loop: CASSLSRAGEQFF. The CDR3 region has the DNA TGCGCCAGCAGCTTGTCTCGAGCGGGGGAGCAGTTCTTC.

This chain joins TRBV28 and TRBJ2-4; D possibly corresponds to TRBD1 (6 bases). The CDR3 consists of 17 residues. Per the germline V gene, CDR1 is MDHEN and CDR2 is SYDVKM. V lost 3 bases, J lost 0 bases, and 15 bases lay in between. The CDR3 DNA reads TGTGCCAGCAGTTTGTATCAGGGGACCCTAGCCAAAAACATTCAGTACTTC. Its translation is CASSLYQGTLAKNIQYF.

This chain connects TRBV29-1 to TRBJ1-2; 7 bases are shared with TRBD1. Germline CDR1 is SQVTM and CDR2 is ANQGSEA. The CDR3 has 12 amino acids. The trim removed 7 bases at V and 1 base at J, leaving 3 bases unmatched. CDR3: CSAHRGNYGYTF. CDR3 sequence (DNA): TGCAGCGCACACAGGGGTAACTATGGCTACACCTTC. Supplemented by reference TRBV29-1 and TRBJ1-2, the full variable domain reads SAVISQKPSRDICQRGTSLTIQCQVDSQVTMMFWYRQQPGQSLTLIATANQGSEATYESGFVIDKFPISRPNLTFSTLTVSNMSPEDSSIYLCSAHRGNYGYTFGSGTRLTVV.

The J gene is TRBJ2-7, the V gene TRBV20-1, with 10 nucleotides matching TRBD1. V dropped 7 bases and J dropped 0; count of bases not matched to a gene: 6. The CDR3 spans 14 residues. CDR1 DFQATT and CDR2 SNEGSKA come from the germline V gene (reference sequence). The CDR3 nucleotides read TGCAGTGTTTCTCGGGACAGGGGCTCCTACGAGCAGTACTTC. Its translation is CSVSRDRGSYEQYF.

This rearrangement joins TRBV27 to TRBJ2-7; D is ambiguous. The germline V gene encodes CDR1 MNHEY and CDR2 SMNVEV (reference sequence). Trimming took off 2 bases at V and 2 bases at J, with 13 bases between the two ends. There are 15 residues in the CDR3. The CDR3 DNA is TGTGCCAGCAGTTTACTATTCGACAAAACCTACGAGCAGTACTTC. Translated, it gives CASSLLFDKTYEQYF.

The rearrangement links TRBV20-1 to TRBJ2-7, with no clear D. The CDR3 runs to 11 residues. V dropped 6 bases and J dropped 4 bases, with 10 bases sitting between them. Per the germline V gene, CDR1 is DFQATT and CDR2 is SNEGSKA (reference sequence). Here the CDR3 reads CSAILGYEQYF. DNA for the CDR3: TGCAGTGCCATCCTGGGTTACGAGCAGTACTTC.

The V call is TRBV7-7, the J call TRBJ2-1; D is unclear. CDR3 length: 14 amino acids. Germline V CDR1 and CDR2: SSHAT, FNYEAQ (reference sequence). V shed 1 base and J shed 8 bases, with 12 bases lying between them. CDR3 sequence reads: CASSLEFPTDEQFF. For the CDR3, the DNA is TGTGCCAGCAGCTTAGAATTTCCTACGGATGAGCAGTTCTTC. The full variable domain, in which reference TRBV7-7 and TRBJ2-1 provide the parts outside the CDR3, is GAGVSQSPRYKVTKRGQDVTLRCDPISSHATLYWYQQALGQGPEFLTYFNYEAQPDKSGLPSDRFSAERPEGSISTLTIQRTEQRDSAMYRCASSLEFPTDEQFFGPGTRLTVL.

The rearrangement joins TRBV27 to TRBJ2-5; possibly TRBD1 or TRBD2 for D (5 bases each). Germline CDR1 is MNHEY and CDR2 is SMNVEV (reference sequence). The ends were cut back, 6 bases at V and 1 base at J, with 12 bases in the middle. CDR3 length: 14 amino acids. This chain's CDR3 is CASRPPGRQETQYF. CDR3 coding DNA: TGTGCCAGCAGGCCGCCGGGACGCCAAGAGACCCAGTACTTC.

This clonotype showed up just once. The chain recombines TRBV20-1 with TRBJ1-2; no firm D call. The germline gives CDR1 DFQATT, CDR2 SNEGSKA (reference sequence). The V and J ends lost 1 base and 13 bases respectively, with 19 bases between them. The CDR3 runs to 13 residues. The DNA of the CDR3 is TGCAGTGCTAGAGCTTCTGGTGGAACTGGTCTCACCTTC. Translation: CSARASGGTGLTF.

V and J are TRBV15 and TRBJ1-6; D is unresolved. The CDR3 is made up of 14 amino acids. The ends were cut back, 5 bases at V and 1 base at J, with 6 bases in the middle. The germline CDR1 and CDR2 sequences are LNHNV and YYDKDF (reference sequence). The CDR3 here is CATSGASYNSPLHF. Here the CDR3 DNA reads TGTGCCACCAGCGGAGCGTCCTATAATTCACCCCTCCACTTT.

A single count supports this clonotype. The chain recombines TRBV20-1 with TRBJ1-1; TRBD1 matches at 8 bases. The trim removed 1 base at V and 8 bases at J, leaving 9 bases unmatched. Germline loops: CDR1 DFQATT, CDR2 SNEGSKA (reference sequence). This CDR3 has 14 amino acids. The CDR3 reads CSARAGTGLTEAFF. CDR3 sequence (DNA): TGCAGTGCTAGAGCCGGGACAGGTCTAACGGAAGCTTTCTTT.

The genes are TRBV27 and TRBJ1-2; possibly TRBD1 for D (5 bases). This CDR3 region has 13 residues. Trimming pared 6 bases from V and 8 bases from J, leaving 16 bases between. Germline CDR1 reads MNHEY; CDR2 reads SMNVEV (reference sequence). CDR3 amino acids: CASSTQGSEGYTF. DNA for the CDR3: TGTGCCAGCAGCACTCAGGGCTCGGAAGGCTACACCTTC.

The chain combines TRBV30 with TRBJ2-2, with a weak D call TRBD1 (6 bases). Germline V gene data show CDR1 as GTSNPN and CDR2 as SVGIG (reference sequence). CDR3 size: 13 residues. Deletions cut 4 bases from V and 4 bases from J, with 10 bases between. The DNA for the CDR3 is TGTGCCTGGATGGGACATATCACCGGGGAGCTGTTTTTT. Translated: CAWMGHITGELFF.

The chain carries TRBV28 and TRBJ2-5; either TRBD1 or TRBD2 may supply D (5 bases each). The CDR3 is made up of 13 amino acids. V was pared by 6 bases and J by 5 bases, with 13 bases between. Germline V gives CDR1 MDHEN, CDR2 SYDVKM. CDR3 DNA: TGTGCCAGCAGGCCGTGGGGGTTGGAGACCCAGTACTTC. Protein product: CASRPWGLETQYF.

The chain recombines TRBV7-2 with TRBJ2-2, with TRBD2 matching over 8 bases. The CDR3 loop spans 16 amino acids. Germline CDR1 SGHTA, CDR2 FQGNSA. The V segment lost 4 bases and the J segment 6 bases; nucleotides outside the gene matches: 10. CDR3 bases: TGTGCCAGCAGCTCGCGTCCCGGGGGGGCCGCCGGGGAGCTGTTTTTT. It specifies CASSSRPGGAAGELFF.

The chain has TRBV20-1 and TRBJ2-1; tentatively, D is TRBD2 (5 bases). Per the germline V gene, CDR1 is DFQATT and CDR2 is SNEGSKA (reference sequence). The CDR3 totals 14 residues. Trimming left V 3 bases short and J 4 bases short, with 13 bases between. The CDR3 region is CSARSQRSYNEQFF. CDR3 nucleotides: TGCAGTGCTAGGTCCCAGCGGTCTTACAATGAGCAGTTCTTC.

The chain employs TRBV30 and TRBJ1-3; D might be TRBD1 (5 bases). The CDR3 is 16 residues long. Trimming stripped 0 bases from V and 0 bases from J, with 12 bases between. CDR1 GTSNPN and CDR2 SVGIG come from the germline V gene (reference sequence). The CDR3 DNA follows: TGTGCCTGGAGTGTAGGGGCAGTCGCCTCTGGAAACACCATATATTTT. Amino acids: CAWSVGAVASGNTIYF.

CDR3 coding DNA: TGCAGCGTCCTATGGAAAAAACTGTTTTTT. Translated, it gives CSVLWKKLFF. The V gene is TRBV29-1, the J gene TRBJ1-4; D unresolved. This CDR3 comprises 10 residues. Looked up from germline, CDR1 is SQVTM and CDR2 is ANQGSEA. The V gene lost 6 bases and the J gene lost 9 bases, with 8 bases spanning the gap.

The gene calls are TRBV27 and TRBJ1-2; D is possibly TRBD1 (5 bases). Trimming left V 11 bases short and J 2 bases short, with 12 bases between. CDR1 is MNHEY and CDR2 is SMNVEV in the germline V gene (reference sequence). This CDR3 region has 12 residues. The CDR3 is CAVRDGNYGYTF. CDR3 nucleotide sequence: TGTGCCGTCCGGGACGGGAACTATGGCTACACCTTC.

The chain links TRBV7-2 to TRBJ2-1; 15 positions match TRBD2. The CDR3 runs to 14 residues. V shed 5 bases and J 16 bases; nucleotides not matched to a gene: 9. Germline CDR1 and CDR2: SGHTA and FQGNSA. The CDR3 nucleotides read TGTGCCAGCAGCCCTCCCGGGACTAGCGGGGGGCCTTTCTTC. Its translation: CASSPPGTSGGPFF.

This chain connects TRBV5-1 to TRBJ2-6; possibly TRBD2 for D (5 bases). There are 18 residues in the CDR3. Germline assignment: CDR1 SGHRS and CDR2 YFSETQ. The V end was cut by 4 bases, the J end by 2 bases, with 19 bases between. The CDR3 sequence is CASSTTRIGWAGANVLTF. Here the CDR3 DNA reads TGCGCCAGCAGCACTACTAGAATAGGTTGGGCTGGGGCCAACGTCCTGACTTTC.

V usage is TRBV12-3 or TRBV12-4 and J usage is TRBJ2-7; TRBD1 agrees at 8 bases. Losses at the gene ends were 6 bases for V and 3 bases for J; bases not matched to a gene: 10. The CDR3 totals 15 residues. CDR3 region: CASSKRTGSFYEQYF. The DNA of the CDR3 is TGTGCCAGCAGCAAAAGGACAGGGAGTTTCTACGAGCAGTACTTC.

The chain couples TRBV18 to TRBJ2-7, with TRBD2 matching over 7 bases. The CDR3 consists of 18 residues. Germline CDR1 and CDR2: KGHSH and LQKENI. J was trimmed by 3 bases and V by 2 bases; bases with no gene match: 16. CDR3 coding DNA: TGTGCCAGCTCACCAAGACCCCCTGGCGGGGGAGAACTCTACGAGCAGTACTTC. Translating gives CASSPRPPGGGELYEQYF.